The T cell receptor beta chain described here comes from a study of blood T cell repertoires in COVID-19. Study-wide background: There were acute and convalescent COVID-19 samples, and they came from the United States, Italy and Spain. In each case, the material was cDNA or gDNA derived from T cells, B-cell-depleted T cells, or PBMCs.

Measured with immunoSEQ multiplex PCR; TCRdb has only the in-frame clones, and not every one. The sample has some 180,000 clones; roughly four fifths are singletons. The germline CDR1 and CDR2 sequences are LNHNV and YYDKDF (reference sequence). The CDR3 totals 13 residues. Trimming cost V 5 bases and J 6 bases, with 13 bases left between them. This clone was counted between two and nine times. The chain employs TRBV15 and TRBJ1-2, with D unresolved. The source of this sequence is a human donor in a cohort sampled during active COVID-19. Sequenced input: peripheral blood. CDR3 coding DNA: TGTGCCACCAGCCGTGGTGGCGGTAATGGCTACACCTTC. This sequence encodes CATSRGGGNGYTF.